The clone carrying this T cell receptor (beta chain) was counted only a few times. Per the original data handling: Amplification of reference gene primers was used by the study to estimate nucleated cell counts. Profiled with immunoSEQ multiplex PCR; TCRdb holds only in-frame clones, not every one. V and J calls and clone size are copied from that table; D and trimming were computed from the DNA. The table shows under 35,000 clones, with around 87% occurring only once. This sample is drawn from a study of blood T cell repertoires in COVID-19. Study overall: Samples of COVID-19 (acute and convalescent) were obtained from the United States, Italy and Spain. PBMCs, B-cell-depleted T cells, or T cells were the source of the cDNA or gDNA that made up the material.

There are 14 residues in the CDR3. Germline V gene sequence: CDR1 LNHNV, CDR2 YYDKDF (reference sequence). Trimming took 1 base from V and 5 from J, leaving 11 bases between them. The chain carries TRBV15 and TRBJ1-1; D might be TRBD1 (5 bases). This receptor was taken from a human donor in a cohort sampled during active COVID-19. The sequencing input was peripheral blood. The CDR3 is CATSRGAGLTEAFF. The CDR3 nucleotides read TGTGCCACCAGCAGAGGAGCAGGGTTGACTGAAGCTTTCTTT.